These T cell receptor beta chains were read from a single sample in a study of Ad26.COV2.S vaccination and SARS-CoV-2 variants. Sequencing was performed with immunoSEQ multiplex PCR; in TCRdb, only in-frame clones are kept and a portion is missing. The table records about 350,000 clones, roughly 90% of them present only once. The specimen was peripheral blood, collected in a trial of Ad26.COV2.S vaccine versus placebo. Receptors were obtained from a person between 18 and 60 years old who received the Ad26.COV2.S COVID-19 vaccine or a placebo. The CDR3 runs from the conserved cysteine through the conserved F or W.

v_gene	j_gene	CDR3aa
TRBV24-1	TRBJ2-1	CATRMGGTNEQFF
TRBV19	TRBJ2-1	CASSIEWEQSSYNEQFF
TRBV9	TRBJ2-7	CASSVAQGASEQYF
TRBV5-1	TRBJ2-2	CASGPGSTGELFF
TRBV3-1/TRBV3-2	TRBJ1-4	CASSQVDSCEKLFF
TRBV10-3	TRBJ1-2	CAISEDRGIGNGYTF
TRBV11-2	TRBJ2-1	CASSRGAGTVYNEQFF
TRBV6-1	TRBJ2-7	CASSAPGLAGGFYEQYF
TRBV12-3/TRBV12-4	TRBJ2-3	CASSSLTTDTQYF
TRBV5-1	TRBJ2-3	CASSGADTQYF
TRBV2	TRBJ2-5	CASWTARQETQYF
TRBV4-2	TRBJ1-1	CASSQDLGGGTEAFF
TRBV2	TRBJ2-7	CASSSGSYEQYF
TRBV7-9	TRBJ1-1	CASSPIQGIGLNTEAFF
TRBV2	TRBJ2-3	CASSPLGSGGHTDTQYF
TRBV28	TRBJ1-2	CASAIDPGARDGYTF
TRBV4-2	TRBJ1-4	CASSQAGPGEKLFF
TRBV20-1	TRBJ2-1	CSARGLDEQFF
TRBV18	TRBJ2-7	CASSGREVNEQYF
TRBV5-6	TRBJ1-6	CASSPPGSPLHF
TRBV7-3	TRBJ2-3	CASSLPSTDTQYF
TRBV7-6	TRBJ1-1	CASSADLNTEAFF
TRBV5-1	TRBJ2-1	CASSLTSGNNEQFF
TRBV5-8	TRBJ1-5	CASSWDYNQPQHF
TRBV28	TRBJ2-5	CASTWTSGGTQYF
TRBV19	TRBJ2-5	CASRAGGAGETQYF
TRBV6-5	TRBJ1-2	CASSTPGSQADGYTF
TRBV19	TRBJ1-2	CASSIGAGNNYGYTF
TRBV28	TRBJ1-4	CASSLGGSEKLFF
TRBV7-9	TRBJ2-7	CASIPKGPGPIEQYF
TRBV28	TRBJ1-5	CAATGAYQPQHF
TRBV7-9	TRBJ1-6	CASSAGQYNSPLHF
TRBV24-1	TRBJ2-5	CATSPVGPGLETQYF
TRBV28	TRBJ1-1	CASSFEWTEAFF
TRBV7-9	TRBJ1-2	CASSQVNRGENYGYTF
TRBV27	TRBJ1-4	CASSPLWDREKLFF
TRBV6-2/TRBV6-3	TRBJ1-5	CASSYRGRGGSNQPQHF
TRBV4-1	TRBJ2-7	CASSLIGGGSEQYF
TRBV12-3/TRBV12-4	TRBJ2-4	CASSGGTSFQYF
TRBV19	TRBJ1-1	CASSIDRTNTEAFF
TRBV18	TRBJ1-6	CASSTGTGNSPLHF
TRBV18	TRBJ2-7	CASSPLTSGVYEQYF
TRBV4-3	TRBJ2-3	CASSQVFFLAGGRTDTQYF
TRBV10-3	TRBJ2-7	CAISEFTGTGNTYEQYF
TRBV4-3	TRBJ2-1	CASSPDPQVSSYNEQFF
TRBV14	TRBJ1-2	CASSQDWGVYGYTF
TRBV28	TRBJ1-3	CASSFSLGVGGNTIYF
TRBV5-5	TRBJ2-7	CASSLGGRRAQYF
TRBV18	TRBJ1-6	CASSPNRAGQGESPLHF
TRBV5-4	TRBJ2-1	CASSPNPAGGSYNEQFF
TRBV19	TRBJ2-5	CASSITERRTQYF
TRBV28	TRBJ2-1	CASSSRGGRASEQFF
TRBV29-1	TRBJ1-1	CSVGDRSGGVDTEAFF
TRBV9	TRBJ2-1	CASQAGGENEQFF
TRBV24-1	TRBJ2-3	CATSAGQGAFADTQYF
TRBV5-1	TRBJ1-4	CASSFVRNEKLFF
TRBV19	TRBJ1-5	CASSIRGRNQPQHF
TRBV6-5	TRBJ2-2	CASSYSTNTGELFF
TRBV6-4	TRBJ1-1	CASSGEEGTEAFF
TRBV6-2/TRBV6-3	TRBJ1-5	CASSYTGTYNQPQHF